The rows below give T cell receptor beta chains drawn from one sample of a study of blood T cells in healthy people across ages. TCRdb used MiXCR to reprocess the 5' RACE reads, holding one entry per CDR3 protein. The sample comprises about 580,000 distinct CDR3 sequences, around half of which are singletons, and around 25% rests with the top ten. Source material: blood. The receptors shown here come from a man older than 75 in good health. Each CDR3 is given with its conserved first and last residue. A D gene is named only where the DNA matches it firmly. Some rows have no size entry. The others give once, few or many, or a class for an expanded clone.

length | size | D | J | V | CDR3 | DNA
15 | . | TRBD1 | TRBJ2-5 | TRBV12-3/TRBV12-4 | CASSRQGGGEETQYF | TGTGCCAGCAGTCGACAGGGGGGCGGAGAAGAGACCCAGTACTTC
14 | . | . | TRBJ2-7 | TRBV5-1 | CASSFGGMRNEQYF | TGCGCCAGCAGCTTTGGGGGGATGAGGAACGAGCAGTACTTC
15 | . | . | TRBJ2-2 | TRBV5-1 | CASHEGRAGTGELFF | TGCGCCAGCCATGAGGGCAGGGCAGGCACCGGGGAGCTGTTTTTT
14 | . | TRBD2 | TRBJ2-5 | TRBV7-9 | CASSLLAAGDEQYF | TGTGCCAGCAGCTTACTAGCGGCTGGGGATGAGCAGTACTTC
15 | many | TRBD2 | TRBJ2-7 | TRBV28 | CASSFREGLRYEQYF | TGTGCCAGCAGTTTCCGGGAGGGCCTTAGGTACGAGCAGTACTTC
14 | . | . | TRBJ2-1 | TRBV4-2 | CASSQVPGNNEQFF | TGTGCCAGCAGCCAAGTGCCAGGGAACAATGAGCAGTTCTTC
13 | . | . | TRBJ1-5 | TRBV12-3/TRBV12-4 | CASSWDVNQPQHF | TGTGCCAGCAGTTGGGACGTAAATCAGCCCCAGCATTTT
13 | few | . | TRBJ2-7 | TRBV6-5 | CASSYSSYNEQYF | TGTGCCAGCAGTTATTCCTCCTACAATGAGCAGTACTTC
13 | . | TRBD1 | TRBJ2-4 | TRBV9 | CASSKQGGDIQYF | TGTGCCAGCAGCAAACAGGGGGGAGACATTCAGTACTTC
15 | few | TRBD2 | TRBJ2-3 | TRBV20-1 | CSATSPAGDTDTQYF | TGCAGTGCTACCTCGCCGGCGGGGGACACAGATACGCAGTATTTT
15 | . | TRBD1 | TRBJ1-6 | TRBV7-3 | CASSPRQGPNSPLHF | TGTGCCAGCAGTCCCCGACAGGGCCCGAATTCACCCCTCCACTTT
13 | . | TRBD2 | TRBJ2-7 | TRBV20-1 | CSARTGGESEQYF | TGCAGTGCTAGAACCGGGGGGGAAAGCGAGCAGTACTTC
15 | . | TRBD1 | TRBJ2-5 | TRBV12-3/TRBV12-4 | CASSGTGTPQETQYF | TGTGCCAGCAGTGGGACAGGGACACCACAAGAGACCCAGTACTTC
13 | few | . | TRBJ2-7 | TRBV20-1 | CSARPDLPYEQYF | TGCAGTGCTAGGCCAGACCTGCCCTACGAGCAGTACTTC
17 | . | . | TRBJ2-7 | TRBV7-2 | CASSAAGAARSSYEQYF | TGTGCCAGCAGCGCCGCAGGGGCAGCGAGGAGCTCCTACGAGCAGTACTTC
16 | once | . | TRBJ2-3 | TRBV27 | CASSLIYFPAPDTQYF | TGTGCCAGCAGTTTAATATACTTCCCGGCGCCAGATACGCAGTATTTT
16 | . | . | TRBJ2-3 | TRBV9 | CASSSRGGGASDTQYF | TGTGCCAGCAGCTCCCGAGGGGGGGGGGCCTCAGATACGCAGTATTTT